These 2 T cell receptor beta chains share one sample of origin, sequenced in a study of molecular identifiers for immune sequencing clone quantification. TCRdb reprocessed the PCR reads via MiXCR and lists one record per CDR3 protein. The sample has around 320,000 distinct CDR3 sequences; roughly 24% are singletons. Sequenced material: naive CD8+ T cells from blood, with Jurkat cell RNA spiked in. The subset denotes: FACS-sorted CD8+CD4-CCR7+CD45RA+ naive T cells. Receptors were obtained from a human donor in good health. Some libraries in this study had Jurkat cell RNA spiked in.

With respect to this clonotype: An end of the junction differs from the germline gene, which may be a read error. The V call is TRBV4-2, the J call TRBJ2-2; TRBD1 aligns across 7 bases. The CDR3 has 18 residues. Germline V gene data show CDR1 as LGHNA and CDR2 as YNFKEQ. The DNA of the CDR3 is TGTGCCAGCAGCCAAGGGCCTTCTTTGACAGGGCGGACCGGGGAGCTGCTTTTT. Translating gives CASSQGPSLTGRTGELLF.

This clonotype was seen a few times. J is TRBJ2-1 and V is TRBV6-6; D is possibly TRBD2 (6 bases). Germline CDR1 reads MNHNY; CDR2 reads SVGAGI (reference sequence). Trimming took 5 bases from V and 12 from J, leaving 14 bases between them. The CDR3 is made up of 12 amino acids. CDR3 sequence (DNA): TGTGCCAGCAGTAGTTGGGGGGATGGGCAGTTCTTC. Amino acids: CASSSWGDGQFF.